Listed below are T cell receptor beta chains from one sample, sequenced in a study of blood T cell repertoires in COVID-19. TCRdb's copy holds only in-frame clones and misses some; the assay was immunoSEQ multiplex PCR. This table holds tens of thousands of clones, almost 90% found once. Sequenced material: peripheral blood. Receptors were obtained from a man between 50 and 59 years old with acute or convalescent COVID-19. CDR3s include the opening cysteine and the closing phenylalanine or tryptophan. A D gene is named only where the DNA matches it firmly. The size field is filled for only some rows; it gives once, few, many or a size class.

TRBV28	NA	TRBJ2-2	NA	CASSFRAGGELFF	TGTGCCAGCAGTTTTCGGGCGGGCGGGGAGCTGTTTTTT
TRBV11-3	NA	TRBJ2-6	few	CASSLNSLSPSGANVLTF	TGTGCCAGCAGCTTAAACAGCCTCTCCCCCTCTGGGGCCAACGTCCTGACTTTC
TRBV9	TRBD2	TRBJ2-1	NA	CASSMAGVVHNEQFF	TGTGCCAGCAGTATGGCGGGAGTGGTCCACAATGAGCAGTTCTTC
TRBV9	TRBD1	TRBJ1-5	NA	CASSGSTGIGQPQHF	TGTGCCAGCAGCGGTTCGACAGGGATCGGACAGCCCCAGCATTTT
TRBV30	TRBD1	TRBJ1-5	NA	CAWSAGTVNQPQHF	TGTGCCTGGAGTGCGGGGACAGTTAATCAGCCCCAGCATTTT
TRBV10-1	NA	TRBJ1-6	few	CASSESSPGKPNSPLHF	TGCGCCAGCAGTGAATCTTCCCCGGGTAAGCCTAATTCACCCCTCCACTTT
TRBV7-2	NA	TRBJ1-4	NA	CASRLPGLAEKLFF	TGTGCCAGCAGACTTCCGGGACTTGCCGAAAAACTGTTTTTT
TRBV9	TRBD2	TRBJ2-7	NA	CASSATGTRGAEQYF	TGTGCCAGCAGCGCAACCGGGACTAGGGGCGCCGAGCAGTACTTC
TRBV18	TRBD1	TRBJ1-5	NA	CASSPSGTGLFNQPQHF	TGTGCCAGCTCACCCTCCGGGACAGGGCTCTTCAATCAGCCCCAGCATTTT
TRBV6-1	TRBD1	TRBJ1-1	NA	CASSEAQTGEAFF	TGTGCCAGCAGTGAAGCGCAGACAGGGGAAGCTTTCTTT
TRBV7-9	NA	TRBJ1-4	NA	CASSLAGSNEKLFF	TGTGCCAGCAGCTTAGCGGGGAGTAATGAAAAACTGTTTTTT
TRBV10-3	TRBD2	TRBJ2-1	NA	CAAGLAGALYEQFF	TGTGCCGCGGGACTAGCGGGAGCCTTGTATGAGCAGTTCTTC
TRBV4-3	NA	TRBJ2-7	NA	CASSQVATGHEQYF	TGCGCCAGCAGCCAAGTTGCAACAGGGCACGAGCAGTACTTC
TRBV6-6	NA	TRBJ2-3	NA	CASIQGSTDTQYF	TGTGCCAGCATCCAGGGGAGCACAGATACGCAGTATTTT
TRBV6-2/TRBV6-3	NA	TRBJ2-3	NA	CASSYRETDTQYF	TGTGCCAGCAGTTACCGGGAGACAGATACGCAGTATTTT
TRBV24-1	TRBD2	TRBJ2-1	NA	CATSDSSGRAYNEQFF	TGTGCCACCAGTGATTCTAGCGGGAGGGCCTACAATGAGCAGTTCTTC
TRBV11-2	TRBD2	TRBJ2-2	NA	CASSQSWTSDANTGKLFF	TGTGCCAGCAGCCAATCGTGGACTAGCGATGCGAACACCGGGAAGCTGTTTTTT
TRBV28	TRBD2	TRBJ2-5	NA	CASSYQRESQETQYF	TGTGCCAGCAGCTATCAGCGGGAGTCCCAAGAGACCCAGTACTTC
TRBV11-3	TRBD2	TRBJ2-3	NA	CASSPTSGRDTQYF	TGTGCCAGCAGCCCTACTAGCGGGAGGGATACGCAGTATTTT
TRBV3-1/TRBV3-2	NA	TRBJ2-1	NA	CASSQRLESEQFF	TGTGCCAGCAGCCAAAGACTAGAGAGTGAGCAGTTCTTC
TRBV3-1/TRBV3-2	NA	TRBJ2-3	NA	CASSQEATTDTQYF	TGTGCCAGCAGCCAAGAAGCTACCACAGATACGCAGTATTTT
TRBV5-6	NA	TRBJ2-2	once	CASRRNPGELFF	TGTGCCAGCAGGAGAAACCCCGGGGAGCTGTTTTTT
TRBV12-3/TRBV12-4	TRBD1	TRBJ1-2	NA	CASSRGQIYGYTF	TGTGCCAGCAGCAGGGGACAGATCTATGGCTACACCTTC
TRBV6-5	NA	TRBJ2-2	NA	CASSTDRYTGELFF	TGTGCCAGCAGCACCGACAGATACACCGGGGAGCTGTTTTTT
TRBV30	NA	TRBJ1-2	NA	CAWTEGGEGGYTF	TGTGCCTGGACCGAGGGGGGGGAAGGTGGCTACACCTTC
TRBV6-1	TRBD2	TRBJ2-3	NA	CASSEAHRGGTQYF	TGTGCCAGCAGTGAAGCGCATCGGGGAGGGACGCAGTATTTT
TRBV19	NA	TRBJ2-7	NA	CASSMDSSYEQYF	TGTGCCAGTAGTATGGACAGCTCCTACGAGCAGTACTTC
TRBV30	TRBD1	TRBJ1-2	NA	CASRTGDLYGYTF	TGTGCCTCCAGGACAGGAGATTTGTATGGCTACACCTTC
TRBV4-1	TRBD1	TRBJ2-7	once	CASSQPGQGREQYF	TGCGCCAGCAGCCAGCCGGGACAGGGTCGCGAGCAGTACTTC
TRBV7-8	NA	TRBJ2-2	NA	CASSTGFGELFF	TGTGCCAGCAGCACAGGGTTCGGGGAGCTGTTTTTT
TRBV29-1	TRBD1	TRBJ1-1	NA	CSVQGGQGWTEAFF	TGCAGCGTCCAGGGGGGACAGGGATGGACTGAAGCTTTCTTT
TRBV14	TRBD2	TRBJ2-1	few	CASSQSGGRAEEQFF	TGTGCCAGCAGCCAAAGCGGCGGGAGGGCCGAAGAGCAGTTCTTC
TRBV7-8	TRBD2	TRBJ2-7	NA	CASSLGVIAGVTDEQYF	TGTGCCAGCAGCTTAGGAGTGATAGCGGGAGTTACGGACGAGCAGTACTTC
TRBV5-1	NA	TRBJ2-2	NA	CASSLDVGVSGELFF	TGCGCCAGCAGCTTGGATGTCGGGGTCTCCGGGGAGCTGTTTTTT
TRBV7-8	NA	TRBJ2-1	NA	CASSLSGLMEQFF	TGTGCCAGCAGCTTATCGGGTCTTATGGAGCAGTTCTTC
TRBV7-9	NA	TRBJ1-3	NA	CASSLVSGIGNTIYF	TGTGCCAGCAGCTTAGTTTCAGGGATTGGAAACACCATATATTTT
TRBV27	TRBD1	TRBJ2-1	NA	CASSPTLTGAGEQFF	TGTGCCAGCAGTCCGACCCTGACAGGGGCAGGCGAGCAGTTCTTC
TRBV27	TRBD1	TRBJ1-6	NA	CASREDRPNNSPLHF	TGTGCCAGCAGGGAGGACAGGCCTAATAATTCACCCCTCCACTTT
TRBV30	TRBD1	TRBJ1-1	few	CAWGTGGFTEAFF	TGTGCCTGGGGGACAGGGGGTTTCACTGAAGCTTTCTTT
TRBV6-6	NA	TRBJ1-6	NA	CASTPSAAGVSPPLHF	TGTGCCAGCACCCCATCAGCTGCGGGTGTCAGTCCACCCCTCCACTTT